This T cell receptor (beta chain) is drawn from a study of PD-1 blockade in classical Hodgkin lymphoma. Some clones are missing from TCRdb's copy, which holds only in-frame ones; the method was immunoSEQ multiplex PCR. The repertoire consists of more than 15,000 clones, with 86% occurring once and the leading ten covering 0.65% to 1%. The CDR3 has 15 amino acids. Time point indicated: newly diagnosed, previously untreated cHL patient sample. Thawed PBMCs were the source of CD4+ T cells, purified by magnetic negative selection. Comparison samples consisted of PBMCs from newly diagnosed, untreated classical Hodgkin lymphoma.

The receptor's source is a human donor with classical Hodgkin lymphoma. What was sequenced was CD4+ T cells from blood. This sequence joins TRBV21-1 and TRBJ1-1. TRBV21-1 is recorded as a pseudogene. The CDR3 DNA reads as TGTGCCAGCAGCAAAGATCGCACCCCGGGGACTGAAGCTTTCTTT. Translated, it gives CASSKDRTPGTEAFF.